The 30 T cell receptor beta chains listed next were all sequenced from one sample in a study of human T cells and chemical hapten exposure. Time point: pre-sensitization, week 0. The treatment: therapeutic diphenylcyclopropenone sensitization with weekly scalp DPC. From the RACE reads, TCRdb called clonotypes with MiXCR, one entry per CDR3 protein. This sample has 300,000 to 450,000 distinct CDR3 sequences, with approximately 5% found just once. The sample in question was whole blood, obtained in connection with sensitization to the hapten diphenylcyclopropenone (DPC). All receptors derive from a woman between 50 and 59 years old with alopecia areata. Some clones in this sample may be carry-over from other donors' samples.

J is TRBJ2-1 and V is TRBV24-1; 8 bases map to TRBD2. J was trimmed by 9 bases and V by 3 bases; bases with no gene match: 3. The CDR3 runs to 13 residues. Germline V CDR1 and CDR2: KGHDR, SFDVKD. The CDR3 bases are TGTGCCACCAGTGATCCAACTAGCGGTGAGCAGTTCTTC. It encodes CATSDPTSGEQFF.

This clonotype has a count of ten or more. V usage is TRBV4-2 and J usage is TRBJ2-7; TRBD2 matches at 10 bases. The CDR3 totals 15 residues. The trim removed 0 bases at V and 7 bases at J, leaving 6 bases unmatched. Looked up from germline, CDR1 is LGHNA and CDR2 is YNFKEQ. CDR3 sequence (DNA): TGTGCCAGCAGCCAAGATACAGCGGGAGGGCGTGAGCAGTACTTC. It translates to CASSQDTAGGREQYF.

The V call is TRBV20-1, the J call TRBJ2-7, with D perhaps TRBD2 (6 bases). Germline V gene sequence: CDR1 DFQATT, CDR2 SNEGSKA (reference sequence). The CDR3 sequence is 14 residues long. V lost 4 bases, J lost 3 bases, and 16 bases lay in between. CDR3 nucleotide sequence: TGCAGTGCTACCGTCCACGGGAGAAGCTACGAGCAGTACTTC. Translated: CSATVHGRSYEQYF.

This chain uses TRBV14 with TRBJ1-1; perhaps TRBD1 as D (5 bases). Germline assignment: CDR1 SGHDN and CDR2 FVKESK. The CDR3 extends over 17 amino acids. The germline V and J ends were trimmed by 4 bases and 1 base, with 19 bases remaining between them. Here the CDR3 reads CASSPLGRGNRNTEAFF. DNA of the CDR3: TGTGCCAGCAGCCCGCTTGGTAGGGGTAATAGGAACACTGAAGCTTTCTTT.

The genes are TRBV12-5 and TRBJ1-1, with TRBD1 as a possible D gene (6 bases). Germline CDR1 is LGHNT and CDR2 is FRNRAP. The CDR3 is made up of 11 amino acids. The CDR3 bases are TGTGCCCAGGGGAGGGACACTGAAGCTTTCTTT. This codes for CAQGRDTEAFF.

The J gene is TRBJ2-2, the V gene TRBV2, with D maybe TRBD2 (6 bases). The V gene lost 6 bases and the J gene lost 3 bases, with 14 bases spanning the gap. Germline assignment: CDR1 SNHLY and CDR2 FYNNEI. The CDR3 length is 15 residues. This CDR3 reads CASSAAGLYTGELFF. CDR3 bases: TGTGCCAGCAGCGCCGCGGGGTTGTACACCGGGGAGCTGTTTTTT.

This clonotype was recorded a few times. The chain carries TRBV6-2 or TRBV6-3 and TRBJ2-1; D remains ambiguous. CDR3 length: 14 residues. Deletions cut 0 bases from V and 6 bases from J, with 9 bases between. Germline V gene lookup returns CDR1 MNHEY and CDR2 SVGEGT. Here the CDR3 DNA reads TGTGCCAGCAGTTACTCGACGGATTTCAATGAGCAGTTCTTC. Protein: CASSYSTDFNEQFF.

The CDR3 DNA follows: TGTGCCAGCACACTAGGAAATGAGCAGTTCTTC. Residues: CASTLGNEQFF. J is TRBJ2-1 and V is TRBV6-2 or TRBV6-3; D is perhaps TRBD2 (5 bases). The CDR3 spans 11 residues. Per germline, CDR1 MNHEY and CDR2 SVGEGT. Trimming pared 7 bases from V and 7 bases from J, leaving 8 bases between.

There are many counts of this clonotype. The V and J genes are TRBV9 and TRBJ2-3; D gene uncertain. Germline-derived CDR1 and CDR2 are SGDLS and YYNGEE. With 5 bases removed from V and 6 bases from J, the gap between germline ends came to 16 bases. The CDR3 loop spans 14 amino acids. CDR3: CASSDRLDPDTQYF. In DNA, the CDR3 is TGTGCCAGCAGTGACCGCCTGGATCCGGATACGCAGTATTTT.

Only a few counts were recorded for this clonotype. J is TRBJ2-3 and V is TRBV4-2, with D possibly TRBD2 on 6 matching bases. V was trimmed by 3 bases and J by 6 bases, leaving 16 bases between them. From germline, CDR1 is LGHNA and CDR2 YNFKEQ. This CDR3 has 15 residues. The CDR3 loop is CASSQATLSGDTQYF. In nucleotides, the CDR3 is TGTGCCAGCAGCCAGGCTACCCTTAGCGGTGATACGCAGTATTTT.

This clonotype was recorded many times. The chain's CDR3 is CSTSTGVKDTQYF. The CDR3 DNA follows: TGCAGTACCTCGACAGGGGTTAAAGATACGCAGTATTTT. The chain recombines TRBV20-1 with TRBJ2-3; 8 bases are a match to TRBD1. Germline V lookup: CDR1 DFQATT, CDR2 SNEGSKA (reference sequence). The CDR3 has 13 residues. V was pared by 8 bases and J by 5 bases, with 9 bases of the junction left unmatched.

The V and J genes are TRBV28 and TRBJ1-2; no definite D call. This CDR3 has 17 amino acids. The germline V gene has CDR1 MDHEN and CDR2 SYDVKM. The V end lost 2 bases, the J end lost 5 bases, and 21 bases lay between the germline ends. The CDR3 protein is CASSLNKWGGGSYGYTF. The CDR3 coding sequence is TGTGCCAGCAGTTTAAATAAATGGGGTGGCGGATCTTATGGCTACACCTTC.

The CDR3 here is CASSLVGTSGSPDTQYF. The DNA for the CDR3 is TGTGCCAGCAGCTTAGTGGGGACTAGCGGCTCCCCAGATACGCAGTATTTT. The chain links TRBV7-2 to TRBJ2-3; TRBD2 agrees at 11 bases. From germline, CDR1 is SGHTA and CDR2 FQGNSA. The CDR3 length is 17 residues. The J segment lost 4 bases and the V segment lost 1 base, leaving 7 bases of the junction unmatched.

The V and J genes are TRBV6-1 and TRBJ2-3, with D possibly being TRBD1 (5 bases). Trimming removed 5 bases from V and 3 bases from J, with 12 bases in between. The germline CDR1 and CDR2 sequences are MNHNS and SASEGT. CDR3 length: 14 amino acids. This CDR3 reads CASSPNPGTDTQYF. The CDR3 coding sequence is TGTGCCAGCAGTCCGAACCCAGGGACAGATACGCAGTATTTT.

The table lists this clonotype with many counts. The J gene is TRBJ2-1, the V gene TRBV29-1; 9 positions match TRBD1. Trimming at V came to 6 bases and at J to 9 bases, leaving 9 bases not matched to a gene. Germline loops: CDR1 SQVTM, CDR2 ANQGSEA. The CDR3 is 13 residues long. The CDR3, as DNA: TGCAGCGTGGAGGGACAGGGCGGCAGTGAGCAGTTCTTC. It yields the protein CSVEGQGGSEQFF.

This rearrangement joins TRBV29-1 to TRBJ2-1; the D is unclear. The germline V and J ends were trimmed by 0 bases and 9 bases, with 15 bases remaining between them. This CDR3 region has 14 residues. Germline CDR1 is SQVTM and CDR2 is ANQGSEA. This CDR3 is CSVEDISRRGEQFF. The CDR3 coding sequence is TGCAGCGTTGAAGATATCTCCCGGAGAGGTGAGCAGTTCTTC.

V gene TRBV2 combines with J gene TRBJ2-7; D remains ambiguous. Germline CDR1 SNHLY, CDR2 FYNNEI. The CDR3 covers 16 residues. V was trimmed by 3 bases and J by 0 bases, leaving 15 bases between them. The CDR3 DNA is TGTGCCAGCAGTGACCCAACCCGCGCTAGCTCCTACGAGCAGTACTTC. This translates into CASSDPTRASSYEQYF.

For this clonotype: The junction does not match germline at one end; this may be a read error. J is TRBJ1-1 and V is TRBV7-9; possibly TRBD1 for D (5 bases). Germline lookup yields CDR1 SEHNR and CDR2 FQNEAQ (reference sequence). The CDR3 is 15 residues long. CDR3 nucleotides: TGTGCCAGCAGCCTAGCCATGCGGGGCCCCACTGAAGCTTTCTTT. Amino acids: CASSLAMRGPTEAFF.

This clonotype was recorded a few times. This chain connects TRBV9 to TRBJ2-3; TRBD1 aligns across 8 bases. CDR3 length equals 15 residues. The germline V gene has CDR1 SGDLS and CDR2 YYNGEE. Trimming at V came to 4 bases and at J to 1 base, leaving 5 bases not matched to a gene. The CDR3 DNA follows: TGTGCCAGCAGCCCTCGGACAGGGCGCACAGATACGCAGTATTTT. This gives the protein CASSPRTGRTDTQYF.

This clonotype was detected only a few times. The V and J genes are TRBV2 and TRBJ1-4; tentatively, D is TRBD1 (5 bases). V lost 4 bases, J lost 8 bases, and 11 bases lay in between. The CDR3 totals 13 residues. Germline V CDR1 and CDR2: SNHLY, FYNNEI. The CDR3 reads CASSAQGSEKLFF. The CDR3 DNA is TGTGCCAGCAGTGCGCAGGGCTCCGAAAAACTGTTTTTT. Full variable domain (remainder filled in from reference TRBV2 and TRBJ1-4): EPEVTQTPSHQVTQMGQEVILRCVPISNHLYFYWYRQILGQKVEFLVSFYNNEISEKSEIFDDQFSVERPDGSNFTLKIRSTKLEDSAMYFCASSAQGSEKLFFGSGTQLSVL.

Ten or more counts support this clonotype. This chain uses TRBV13 with TRBJ2-6; perhaps TRBD2 as D (6 bases). V was pared by 0 bases and J by 4 bases, with 10 bases between. Germline V gene lookup returns CDR1 PRHDT and CDR2 FYEKMQ (reference sequence). The CDR3 spans 16 residues. The CDR3 loop reads CASSLGRGAGANVLTF. CDR3 bases: TGTGCCAGCAGCTTAGGGCGGGGCGCAGGGGCCAACGTCCTGACTTTC.

This clonotype was observed many times. The chain carries TRBV7-6 and TRBJ2-7; 7 nucleotides line up with TRBD1. The CDR3 is 13 amino acids. CDR1 SGHVS and CDR2 FNYEAQ come from the germline V gene. V lost 10 bases to trimming and J lost 2 bases; unmatched junction nucleotides: 8. The CDR3 bases are TGTGCCACCTCTCTAGGACAGGCCTACGAGCAGTACTTC. This codes for CATSLGQAYEQYF.

This clonotype appeared many times. The chain carries TRBV7-9 and TRBJ2-4; TRBD2 matches at 14 bases. The CDR3 runs to 17 residues. The V gene's germline CDR1 is SEHNR and CDR2 FQNEAQ (reference sequence). The V and J ends lost 3 bases and 9 bases, in that order; junction bases with no gene match: 10. CDR3: CASSFPTSGGASVIQYF. The CDR3 region has the DNA TGTGCCAGCAGCTTCCCGACTAGCGGGGGGGCTTCAGTCATTCAGTACTTC.

This clonotype has just a few counts. The V and J genes are TRBV20-1 and TRBJ2-1, with D unresolved. The V end was cut by 0 bases, the J end by 6 bases, with 3 bases between. CDR1 DFQATT and CDR2 SNEGSKA come from the germline V gene (reference sequence). This CDR3 spans 11 amino acids. The CDR3 loop reads CSARDPNEQFF. For the CDR3, the DNA is TGCAGTGCTAGAGACCCCAATGAGCAGTTCTTC.

The table lists this clonotype with a few counts. The V call is TRBV9, the J call TRBJ2-5; perhaps TRBD2 as D (5 bases). The CDR3 has 13 amino acids. Looked up from germline, CDR1 is SGDLS and CDR2 is YYNGEE. Trimming left V 0 bases short and J 7 bases short, with 10 bases between. The CDR3 bases are TGTGCCAGCAGCGTAGGGGTTGGAGGGACCCAGTACTTC. Protein sequence: CASSVGVGGTQYF.

This clonotype was observed at least ten times. V and J are TRBV29-1 and TRBJ2-7; either TRBD1 or TRBD2 may fit D (5 bases each). The CDR3 is 12 amino acids. Germline CDR1 reads SQVTM; CDR2 reads ANQGSEA. V gave up 4 bases and J gave up 2 bases, with 9 bases separating them. This chain's CDR3 is CSVATGPYEQYF. The CDR3 DNA reads as TGCAGCGTTGCAACGGGGCCCTACGAGCAGTACTTC.

This clonotype was found many times. V gene TRBV15 combines with J gene TRBJ2-1; 7 bases align to TRBD1. The germline V gene has CDR1 LNHNV and CDR2 YYDKDF (reference sequence). Trimming cost V 2 bases and J 9 bases; bases outside gene matches: 16. There are 17 residues in the CDR3. CDR3 nucleotides: TGTGCCACCAGCAGACTCTCAGGGGGAAGTCTGAAGGGTGAGCAGTTCTTC. Its translation is CATSRLSGGSLKGEQFF.

This clonotype was seen ten or more times. This rearrangement joins TRBV29-1 to TRBJ2-7; D may be TRBD1 (6 bases). Trimming left V 4 bases short and J 7 bases short, with 14 bases between. The V gene's germline CDR1 is SQVTM and CDR2 ANQGSEA. CDR3 length: 12 amino acids. The CDR3 here is CSVGRGSREQYF. In nucleotides, the CDR3 is TGCAGCGTTGGCAGGGGATCGAGGGAGCAGTACTTC.

This clonotype has ten or more counts. The chain employs TRBV6-2 or TRBV6-3 and TRBJ2-3, with D perhaps TRBD2 (6 bases). In germline, CDR1 is MNHEY, CDR2 SVGEGT. There are 14 residues in the CDR3. Trimming cost V 6 bases and J 0 bases, with 10 bases left between them. The DNA of the CDR3 is TGTGCCAGCAGGAAGCGGGCTAGCACAGATACGCAGTATTTT. It encodes CASRKRASTDTQYF.

This clonotype was found many times. The chain combines TRBV4-3 with TRBJ2-1; D gene ambiguous. The V gene's germline CDR1 is LGHNA and CDR2 YSLEER. CDR3 size: 13 residues. Trimming took 1 base from V and 8 from J, leaving 9 bases between them. The CDR3 sequence is CASSQVEGYEQFF. CDR3 DNA: TGCGCCAGCAGCCAAGTAGAAGGATATGAGCAGTTCTTC.